The next 5 T cell receptor beta chains were all read from a single sample in a study of T cell changes during pregnancy in multiple sclerosis. The protocol was immunoSEQ multiplex PCR, while the TCRdb copy is restricted to in-frame clones and leaves out a portion. The sample lists 100,000 or so clones, roughly 93% occurring once. This specimen consisted of peripheral blood, obtained before pregnancy. The receptors stem from a female donor with multiple sclerosis, enrolled in a pregnancy study.

The gene calls are TRBV9 and TRBJ2-3; 10 bases map to TRBD2. This CDR3 spans 15 amino acids. V was clipped by 4 bases and J by 1 base; unmatched bases: 3. CDR1 SGDLS and CDR2 YYNGEE come from the germline V gene. CDR3 region: CASSILAGGTDTQYF. CDR3 DNA: TGTGCCAGCAGCATTCTAGCGGGAGGCACAGATACGCAGTATTTT.

This chain links TRBV19 with TRBJ2-1, with 9 bases aligning to TRBD1. Germline V gene lookup returns CDR1 LNHDA and CDR2 SQIVND (reference sequence). There are 14 residues in the CDR3. With 8 bases clipped from V and 13 bases from J, the junction kept 15 bases outside the gene matches. The CDR3 coding sequence is TGTGCCAGTCGATCTACATCACAGGGGGCGGTTCAGTTCTTC. Protein: CASRSTSQGAVQFF.

The chain is built from TRBV7-2 and TRBJ2-3; no clear D gene. Deletions cut 4 bases from V and 5 bases from J, with 7 bases between. There are 12 residues in the CDR3. The germline V gene encodes CDR1 SGHTA and CDR2 FQGNSA. CDR3 DNA sequence: TGTGCCAGCAGCTCTTACTTAGATACGCAGTATTTT. Translated, it gives CASSSYLDTQYF.

The rearrangement links TRBV5-1 to TRBJ2-1; TRBD2 matches 9 bases. Germline values: CDR1 SGHRS, CDR2 YFSETQ. This CDR3 is built from 16 residues. Trimming took 4 bases from V and 4 from J; bases not matched to a gene: 9. The CDR3 is CASSRYSGRAYNEQFF. The CDR3 DNA is TGCGCCAGCAGCCGATATAGCGGGAGAGCTTACAATGAGCAGTTCTTC.

This chain joins TRBV5-1 and TRBJ2-1; TRBD2 agrees at 7 bases. V was clipped by 4 bases and J by 7 bases; unmatched bases: 14. Germline V gives CDR1 SGHRS, CDR2 YFSETQ. This CDR3 spans 16 amino acids. CDR3 DNA sequence: TGCGCCAGCAGCGTGAGGTCGCGGGAGATGGGTAATGAGCAGTTCTTC. Translating it yields CASSVRSREMGNEQFF. Full variable domain (remainder filled in from reference TRBV5-1 and TRBJ2-1): KAGVTQTPRYLIKTRGQQVTLSCSPISGHRSVSWYQQTPGQGLQFLFEYFSETQRNKGNFPGRFSGRQFSNSRSEMNVSTLELGDSALYLCASSVRSREMGNEQFFGPGTRLTVL.